What follows is one T cell receptor beta chain and its context. What it binds is not known. The data are from a study of T-cell memory formation after mild COVID-19. Turning to the study itself: Each donor largely had its own TCR clusters. Study-wide findings and caveats: Second-wave clones reaching peak frequency on day 37 lacked confirmed SARS-CoV-2 specificity.

This CDR3 spans 17 amino acids. J gave up 1 base and V 0 bases, and 5 bases lay outside the gene matches. CDR1 and CDR2 from the germline V gene are MGHRA and YSYEKL. cDNA libraries for TCR alpha and TCR beta, carrying sample barcodes and UMIs, came from 5'RACE with constant-segment primers. TCRdb reprocessed the 5' RACE reads via MiXCR and lists one record per CDR3 protein. The sample shows over 250,000 distinct CDR3 sequences, approximately 15% of them seen only once. This sequence was found in a man younger than 30 who had mild COVID-19 (a few samples of this study predate the infection). Cell type and time point are not known. The sequencing sample was made of PBMCs or a T cell subset sorted from them (not recorded which). V usage is TRBV4-1 and J usage is TRBJ2-3; 9 nucleotides agree with TRBD2. The CDR3 spells CASSQDREREGTDTQYF. In DNA form, the CDR3 reads TGCGCCAGCAGCCAAGATCGAGAGCGGGAGGGCACAGATACGCAGTATTTT.